What follows describes a single T cell receptor beta chain. As yet, its antigen is unknown. The germline V and J ends were trimmed by 1 base and 5 bases, with 14 bases remaining between them. The CDR3 is 16 residues long. Germline V gives CDR1 LGHNA, CDR2 YSLEER. Assay used: immunoSEQ multiplex PCR; TCRdb lists only in-frame clones, some missing. The sample lists 95,000 to 100,000 clones, 85% to 90% occurring once. The sample comes from a study of PD-1 blockade in classical Hodgkin lymphoma. Notes on the study in general: Those achieving complete response showed baseline diversity like newly diagnosed patients.

In every patient, relapse followed autologous stem cell transplantation, while exposure to brentuximab vedotin differed. The rearrangement links TRBV4-3 to TRBJ1-4; D is uncertain. Sample: peripheral blood mononuclear cells (PBMCs), taken before the second cycle of nivolumab. This TCR was recovered from a human donor with classical Hodgkin lymphoma. The CDR3 reads CASSQGTGRQNEKLFF. CDR3 nucleotide sequence: TGCGCCAGCAGCCAAGGAACCGGGAGGCAGAATGAAAAACTGTTTTTT.